This is a list of T cell receptor beta chains from one sample in a study of cytomegalovirus exposure and HLA in healthy donors. TCRdb keeps only in-frame clones here, not all; method: immunoSEQ multiplex PCR. The repertoire includes 26,000 or so clones, 79% of them detected once, and 3.5% to 5.5% sits in the top ten. The sequencing sample was made of PBMCs. All receptors derive from a male donor in good health and CMV-seronegative. Both conserved end residues are part of each CDR3. A D gene is named only where the DNA matches it firmly. Some rows have no size entry. The others give once, few or many, or a class for an expanded clone.

D gene	clone size	V gene	J gene	CDR3 protein	CDR3 DNA
TRBD1	NA	TRBV5-4	TRBJ2-5	CASSLGTGVAQETQYF	TGTGCCAGCAGCTTGGGTACAGGGGTTGCCCAAGAGACCCAGTACTTC
NA	NA	TRBV27	TRBJ1-2	CASSLSWAVGRGGYTF	TGTGCCAGCAGTTTATCGTGGGCAGTCGGTCGGGGTGGCTACACCTTC
NA	once	TRBV28	TRBJ2-1	CASSLGLDSAKFF	TGTGCCAGCAGTTTAGGGTTGGACTCAGCGAAGTTCTTC
TRBD2	NA	TRBV6-4	TRBJ2-1	CASSLTSGSDEQFF	TGTGCCAGCAGCCTTACTAGCGGGTCGGATGAGCAGTTCTTC
NA	NA	TRBV7-2	TRBJ1-2	CASSLAGGKSNYGYTF	TGTGCCAGCAGCTTAGCAGGGGGAAAATCTAACTATGGCTACACCTTC
TRBD2	NA	TRBV29-1	TRBJ2-1	CSVEKSGRANEQFF	TGCAGCGTTGAAAAAAGCGGGAGGGCCAATGAGCAGTTCTTC
NA	NA	TRBV5-1	TRBJ2-7	CASTNVGLGANSYEQYF	TGCGCCAGCACCAATGTCGGATTGGGGGCGAACTCCTACGAGCAGTACTTC
TRBD1	NA	TRBV4-3	TRBJ2-7	CASSQLWDRGSGEQYF	TGCGCCAGCAGCCAGCTCTGGGACAGGGGTTCCGGCGAGCAGTACTTC
TRBD2	NA	TRBV28	TRBJ2-3	CASSRLAGGLSADTQYF	TGTGCCAGCAGCCGACTAGCGGGAGGGCTCTCCGCAGATACGCAGTATTTT
TRBD1	NA	TRBV29-1	TRBJ2-7	CSVETGATYEQYF	TGCAGCGTTGAAACAGGGGCGACCTACGAGCAGTACTTC
TRBD1	NA	TRBV7-9	TRBJ2-2	CASSITGDTGELFF	TGTGCCAGCAGCATCACAGGGGACACCGGGGAGCTGTTTTTT
TRBD2	NA	TRBV5-6	TRBJ2-1	CASSPGLAGGTQFF	TGTGCCAGCAGCCCCGGACTAGCGGGAGGGACGCAGTTCTTC
NA	NA	TRBV6-1	TRBJ2-2	CASSVRSAGEPFF	TGTGCCAGCAGTGTCCGAAGTGCCGGGGAGCCGTTTTTT
TRBD1	few	TRBV6-5	TRBJ1-6	CASSYTTGQISSPLHF	TGTGCCAGCAGTTACACAACGGGACAGATTTCTTCACCCCTCCACTTT
TRBD2	NA	TRBV9	TRBJ2-3	CASSLLAIAGVGDTQYF	TGTGCCAGCAGCCTCCTCGCGATAGCGGGAGTGGGGGATACGCAGTATTTT
NA	NA	TRBV11-2	TRBJ2-1	CASSLGPGEQFF	TGTGCCAGCAGCTTAGGGCCAGGTGAGCAGTTCTTC